The TCR beta chain described here comes from a study of blood T cell repertoires in COVID-19. Study summary: Spain, Italy and the United States supplied samples that represented acute and convalescent COVID-19. T cells, B-cell-depleted T cells, or PBMCs provided the cDNA or gDNA that served as material.

Per the study methods: By means of reference gene primer amplification, nucleated cell counts were estimated. Profiled with immunoSEQ multiplex PCR; TCRdb holds only in-frame clones, not every one. Clonal size and the V and J genes are those of that table, whereas D and trimming came from the DNA. The table includes approximately 210,000 clones, 92% detected once. The ends were cut back, 4 bases at V and 14 bases at J, with 13 bases in the middle. In germline, CDR1 is SGHRS, CDR2 YFSETQ. The CDR3 is made up of 11 amino acids. The chain recombines TRBV5-1 with TRBJ2-1; TRBD2 is a possible D gene (6 bases). Sequencing was done on a sample of peripheral blood. The sequence was collected from a man aged 25 to 40 with acute or convalescent COVID-19. CDR3 residues: CASSRGESEFF. The CDR3 region has the DNA TGCGCCAGCAGCCGCGGGGAATCGGAGTTCTTC. Filled out from reference TRBV5-1 and TRBJ2-1, the complete variable domain reads KAGVTQTPRYLIKTRGQQVTLSCSPISGHRSVSWYQQTPGQGLQFLFEYFSETQRNKGNFPGRFSGRQFSNSRSEMNVSTLELGDSALYLCASSRGESEFFGPGTRLTVL.